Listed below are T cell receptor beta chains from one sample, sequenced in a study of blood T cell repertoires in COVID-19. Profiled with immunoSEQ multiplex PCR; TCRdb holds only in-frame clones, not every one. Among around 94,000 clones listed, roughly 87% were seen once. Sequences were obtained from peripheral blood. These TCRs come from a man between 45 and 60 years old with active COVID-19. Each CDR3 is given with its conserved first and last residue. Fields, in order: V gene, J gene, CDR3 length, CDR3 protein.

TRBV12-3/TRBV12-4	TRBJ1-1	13	CASSSRRVMEAFF
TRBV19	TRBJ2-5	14	CASSSWRNEETQYF
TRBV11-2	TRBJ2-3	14	CASSLTSGADTQYF
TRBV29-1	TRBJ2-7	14	CSVVGSGGPLEQYF
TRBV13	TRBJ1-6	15	CASSPRTGADSPLHF
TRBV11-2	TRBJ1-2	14	CASKVAGGRSGYTF
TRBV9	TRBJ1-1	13	CASSVGSGDLAFF
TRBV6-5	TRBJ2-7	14	CASRSGQGVYEQYF
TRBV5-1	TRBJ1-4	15	CASSYSQGANEKLFF
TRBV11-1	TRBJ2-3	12	CASTPTGNTQYF
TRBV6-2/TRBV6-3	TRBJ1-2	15	CASSSLGQGAFGYTF
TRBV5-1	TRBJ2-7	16	CASSLGMGDSPYEQYF
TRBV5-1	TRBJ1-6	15	CASSEAGNYNSPLHF
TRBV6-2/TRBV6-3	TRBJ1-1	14	CASSQGTIGTEAFF
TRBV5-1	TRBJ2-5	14	CASSLGGAAETQYF
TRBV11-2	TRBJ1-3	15	CASSLTTGGGNTIYF
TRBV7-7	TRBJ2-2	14	CASSLDQTTGELFF
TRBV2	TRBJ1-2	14	CASSSAGTGKGYTF
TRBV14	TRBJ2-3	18	CASSQDLKGKTSTDTQYF
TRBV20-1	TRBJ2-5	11	CSHQLQETQYF